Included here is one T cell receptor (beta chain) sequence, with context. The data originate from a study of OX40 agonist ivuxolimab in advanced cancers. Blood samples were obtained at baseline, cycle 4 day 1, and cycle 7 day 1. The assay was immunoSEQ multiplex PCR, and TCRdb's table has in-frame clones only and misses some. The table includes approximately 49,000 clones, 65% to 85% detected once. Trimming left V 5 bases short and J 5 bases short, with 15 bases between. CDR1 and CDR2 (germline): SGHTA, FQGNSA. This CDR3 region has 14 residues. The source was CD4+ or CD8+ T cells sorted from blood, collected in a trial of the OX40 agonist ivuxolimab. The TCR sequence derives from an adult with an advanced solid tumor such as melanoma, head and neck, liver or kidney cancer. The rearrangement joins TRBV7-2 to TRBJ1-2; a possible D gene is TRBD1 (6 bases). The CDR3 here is CASSHNGGQYGYTF. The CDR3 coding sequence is TGTGCCAGCAGCCATAACGGGGGCCAGTATGGCTACACCTTC.